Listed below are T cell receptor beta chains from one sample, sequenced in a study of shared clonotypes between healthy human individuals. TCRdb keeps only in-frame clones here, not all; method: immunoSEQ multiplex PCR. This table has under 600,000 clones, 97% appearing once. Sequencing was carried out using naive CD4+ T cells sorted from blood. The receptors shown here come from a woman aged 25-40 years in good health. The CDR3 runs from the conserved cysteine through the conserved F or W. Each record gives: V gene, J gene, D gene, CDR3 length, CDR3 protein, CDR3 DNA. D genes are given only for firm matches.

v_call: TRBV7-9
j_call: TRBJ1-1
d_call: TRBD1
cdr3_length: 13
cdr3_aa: CASRTSGGTEAFF
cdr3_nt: TGTGCCAGCAGGACATCAGGGGGCACTGAAGCTTTCTTT

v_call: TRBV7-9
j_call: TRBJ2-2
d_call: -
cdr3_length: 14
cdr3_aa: CASSRTQNTGELFF
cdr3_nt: TGTGCCAGCAGCCGGACACAGAACACCGGGGAGCTGTTTTTT

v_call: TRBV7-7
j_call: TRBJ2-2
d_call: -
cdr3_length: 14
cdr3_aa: CASSFGGLAGELFF
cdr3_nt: TGTGCCAGCAGCTTTGGGGGCCTCGCCGGGGAGCTGTTTTTT

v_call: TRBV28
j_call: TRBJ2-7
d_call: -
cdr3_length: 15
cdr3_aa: CASSPGDLSLYEQYF
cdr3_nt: TGTGCCAGCAGTCCCGGGGACTTATCCCTCTACGAGCAGTACTTC

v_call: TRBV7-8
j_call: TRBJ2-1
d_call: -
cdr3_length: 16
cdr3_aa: CASSSSWAGTYNEQFF
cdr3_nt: TGTGCCAGCAGCTCCTCTTGGGCGGGAACATACAATGAGCAGTTCTTC

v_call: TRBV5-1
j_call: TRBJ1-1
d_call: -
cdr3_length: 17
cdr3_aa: CASSLGGTLNMNTEAFF
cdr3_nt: TGCGCCAGCAGCTTGGGTGGGACCCTAAACATGAACACTGAAGCTTTCTTT

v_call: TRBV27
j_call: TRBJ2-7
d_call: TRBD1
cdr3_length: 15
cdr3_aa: CASRQPGQGYYEQYF
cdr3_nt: TGTGCCAGCAGACAACCGGGACAGGGGTACTACGAGCAGTACTTC

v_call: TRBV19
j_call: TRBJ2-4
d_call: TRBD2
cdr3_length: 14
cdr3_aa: CASIPGGAKNIQYF
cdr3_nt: TGTGCCAGTATTCCGGGAGGAGCCAAAAACATTCAGTACTTC

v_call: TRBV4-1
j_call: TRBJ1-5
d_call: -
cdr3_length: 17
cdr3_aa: CASSQEGGSHSNQPQHF
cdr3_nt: TGCGCCAGCAGCCAAGAGGGAGGATCCCATAGCAATCAGCCCCAGCATTTT

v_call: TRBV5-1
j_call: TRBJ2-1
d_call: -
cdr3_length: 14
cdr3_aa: CASSLGTTRNEQFF
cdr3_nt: TGCGCCAGCAGCCTAGGAACTACTAGGAACGAGCAGTTCTTC

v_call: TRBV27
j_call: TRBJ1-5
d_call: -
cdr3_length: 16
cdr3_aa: CASSLKIPHRNQPQHF
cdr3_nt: TGTGCCAGCAGTTTAAAAATCCCGCATCGCAATCAGCCCCAGCATTTT

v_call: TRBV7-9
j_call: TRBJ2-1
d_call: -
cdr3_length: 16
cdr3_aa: CASSLVLSGVSDEQFF
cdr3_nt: TGTGCCAGCAGCTTAGTTTTGTCGGGAGTATCCGATGAGCAGTTCTTC

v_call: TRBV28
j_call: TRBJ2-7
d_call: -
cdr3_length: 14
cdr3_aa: CASSFSRPSYEQYF
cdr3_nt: TGTGCCAGCAGCTTTTCCCGACCCTCCTACGAGCAGTACTTC

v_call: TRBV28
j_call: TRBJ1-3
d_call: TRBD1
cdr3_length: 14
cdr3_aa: CASQDRGSGNTIYF
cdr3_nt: TGTGCCAGCCAGGACAGGGGCTCTGGAAACACCATATATTTT